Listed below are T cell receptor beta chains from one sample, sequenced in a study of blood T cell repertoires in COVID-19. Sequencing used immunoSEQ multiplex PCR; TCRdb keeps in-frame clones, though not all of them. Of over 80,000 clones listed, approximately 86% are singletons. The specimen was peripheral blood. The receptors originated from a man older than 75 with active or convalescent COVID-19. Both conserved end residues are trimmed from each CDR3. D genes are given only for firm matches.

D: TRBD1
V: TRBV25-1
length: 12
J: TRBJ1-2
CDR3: ASRSGQGASGYT

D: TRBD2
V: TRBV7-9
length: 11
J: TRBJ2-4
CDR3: ASSLGLDNIQY

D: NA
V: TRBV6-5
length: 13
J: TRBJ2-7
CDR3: ASSQSSISNYEQY

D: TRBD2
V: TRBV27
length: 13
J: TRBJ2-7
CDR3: ASRPGLATSYEQY

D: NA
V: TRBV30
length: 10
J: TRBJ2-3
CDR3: AFSGATDTQY

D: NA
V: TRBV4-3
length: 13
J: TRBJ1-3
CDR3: ASSQDTYSGNTIY

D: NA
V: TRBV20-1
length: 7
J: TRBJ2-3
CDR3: SAGVEQY

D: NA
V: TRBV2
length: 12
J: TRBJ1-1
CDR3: ASSVRGGNTEAF

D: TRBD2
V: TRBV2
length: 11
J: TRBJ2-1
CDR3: ASSARLASEQF

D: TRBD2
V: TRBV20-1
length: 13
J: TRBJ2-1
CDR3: SASLGTTTYNEQF

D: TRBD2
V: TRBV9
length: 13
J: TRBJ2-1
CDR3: ASTKTSGTYNEQF

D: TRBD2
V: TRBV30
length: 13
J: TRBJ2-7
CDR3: AWSPGGSVSYEQY

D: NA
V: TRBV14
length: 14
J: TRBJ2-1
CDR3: ASSQVGVLAGNEQF

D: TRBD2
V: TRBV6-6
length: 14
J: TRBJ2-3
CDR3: ASSYSSGRPTDTQY

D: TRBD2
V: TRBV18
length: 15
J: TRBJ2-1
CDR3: ASSPGRLAGTDNEQF

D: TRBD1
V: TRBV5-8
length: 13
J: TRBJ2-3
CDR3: ASSPDRARTDTQY

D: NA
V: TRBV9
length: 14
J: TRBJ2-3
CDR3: ATTPPPGVLPDTQY

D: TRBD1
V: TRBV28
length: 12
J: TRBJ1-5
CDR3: ASGNGQGNQPQH

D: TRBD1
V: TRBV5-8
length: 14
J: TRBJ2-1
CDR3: ASSSVLGQGADEQF

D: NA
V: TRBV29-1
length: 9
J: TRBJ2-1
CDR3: SGATYNEQF

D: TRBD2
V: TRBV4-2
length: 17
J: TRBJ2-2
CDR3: ASSQVGLGGSQGTGELF

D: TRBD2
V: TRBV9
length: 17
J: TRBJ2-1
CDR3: ASSASGSSGRGTYNEQF

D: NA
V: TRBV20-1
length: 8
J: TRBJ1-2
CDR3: SANRAGYT

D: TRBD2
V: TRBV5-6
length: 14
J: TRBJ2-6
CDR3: ASSRTSLNGANVLT

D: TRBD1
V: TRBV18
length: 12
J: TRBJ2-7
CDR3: ASSPNRGSYEQY

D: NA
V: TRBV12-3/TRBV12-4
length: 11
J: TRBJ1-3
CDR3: ASRRQARNTIY

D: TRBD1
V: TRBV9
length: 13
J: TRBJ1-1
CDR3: ASSVRGRGNTEAF

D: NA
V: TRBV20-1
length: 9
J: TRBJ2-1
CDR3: SARADREQF

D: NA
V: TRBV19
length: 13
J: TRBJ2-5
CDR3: ASSWPGVGGETQY

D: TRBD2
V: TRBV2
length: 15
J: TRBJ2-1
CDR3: ASSGRTSGRSYNEQF